Each of the 24 T cell receptor beta chains below was sequenced from the same sample in a study of blood T cell repertoires in COVID-19. This table comes from immunoSEQ multiplex PCR, and its TCRdb copy is limited to in-frame clones, with some not included. The sample has 150,000 to 170,000 clones; less than 95% are singletons. The sequenced material came from peripheral blood. The source of these receptors is a man in his fifties with acute or convalescent COVID-19.

CDR3 residues: CASSLGQGNEKLFF. Here the CDR3 DNA reads TGTGCCAGCAGCCTGGGACAGGGGAATGAAAAACTGTTTTTT. The chain carries TRBV9 and TRBJ1-4; 10 nucleotides match TRBD1. This CDR3 is built from 14 residues. Trimming removed 4 bases from V and 5 bases from J; junction bases left unmatched: 2. CDR1 is SGDLS, CDR2 YYNGEE, per germline.

The V call is TRBV11-2, the J call TRBJ1-5; 7 bases align to TRBD1. CDR1 SGHAT and CDR2 FQNNGV come from the germline V gene. V dropped 5 bases and J dropped 3; count of bases not matched to a gene: 10. CDR3 size: 16 residues. This CDR3 reads CASSVAPTGYNQPQHF. The CDR3 DNA follows: TGTGCCAGCAGCGTAGCCCCGACAGGGTACAATCAGCCCCAGCATTTT. Full variable domain (remainder filled in from reference TRBV11-2 and TRBJ1-5): EAGVAQSPRYKIIEKRQSVAFWCNPISGHATLYWYQQILGQGPKLLIQFQNNGVVDDSQLPKDRFSAERLKGVDSTLKIQPAKLEDSAVYLCASSVAPTGYNQPQHFGDGTRLSIL.

The rearrangement joins TRBV4-1 to TRBJ2-7; D perhaps matches TRBD2 (5 bases). This CDR3 spans 15 amino acids. CDR1 and CDR2 (germline): MGHRA, YSYEKL. Trimming cost V 4 bases and J 3 bases, with 16 bases left between them. The CDR3 here is CASSRQRAGLYEQYF. The CDR3 DNA reads as TGCGCCAGCAGCCGCCAGAGGGCAGGTCTCTACGAGCAGTACTTC.

This chain connects TRBV20-1 to TRBJ1-2; 10 bases match TRBD1. With V trimmed by 3 bases and J by 9 bases, 22 bases remained unmatched. The CDR3 extends over 18 amino acids. Germline values: CDR1 DFQATT, CDR2 SNEGSKA (reference sequence). CDR3 loop: CSASGTGDTILGAFRYTF. The CDR3 coding sequence is TGCAGTGCTAGTGGGACAGGGGATACTATTCTGGGTGCCTTCCGCTACACCTTC.

The CDR3 region is CASSWDRSAEQFF. For the CDR3, the DNA is TGTGCCAGCAGTTGGGACAGGTCCGCTGAGCAGTTCTTC. The chain combines TRBV28 with TRBJ2-1, with 8 bases fitting TRBD1. The CDR3 covers 13 residues. With V trimmed by 4 bases and J by 9 bases, 5 bases remained unmatched. Germline V lookup: CDR1 MDHEN, CDR2 SYDVKM.

V and J are TRBV19 and TRBJ2-2, with a tentative D call TRBD1 (5 bases). Germline loops: CDR1 LNHDA, CDR2 SQIVND (reference sequence). V lost 4 bases to trimming and J lost 7 bases, with 7 bases between them. The CDR3 runs 12 residues. This CDR3 reads CASSTGIGELFF. CDR3 DNA sequence: TGTGCCAGTAGTACAGGGATCGGGGAGCTGTTTTTT.

This clone was observed a few times. The CDR3 sequence: CASNPTGAGFREQFF. CDR3 in DNA: TGTGCCAGCAACCCTACAGGGGCGGGCTTTCGCGAGCAGTTCTTC. The chain carries TRBV28 and TRBJ2-1, with 7 nucleotides matching TRBD1. The ends lost 7 bases at V and 10 bases at J; junction bases unmatched: 16. Germline V gene lookup returns CDR1 MDHEN and CDR2 SYDVKM. This CDR3 has 15 amino acids.

The V and J genes are TRBV6-2 or TRBV6-3 and TRBJ2-3, with 16 bases lining up with TRBD2. Germline CDR1 is MNHEY and CDR2 is SVGEGT. The length of the CDR3 is 18 residues. With V trimmed by 0 bases and J by 4 bases, 4 bases remained unmatched. The CDR3 region is CASSYSGTSGGASDTQYF. For the CDR3, the DNA is TGTGCCAGCAGTTACTCCGGGACTAGCGGGGGGGCCTCAGATACGCAGTATTTT.

The J gene is TRBJ1-1, the V gene TRBV11-2, with TRBD1 identical over 7 bases. V was clipped by 6 bases and J by 4 bases; unmatched bases: 8. Germline V gene lookup returns CDR1 SGHAT and CDR2 FQNNGV. The CDR3 is made up of 14 amino acids. The CDR3 loop is CASRPTTGSTEAFF. CDR3 DNA sequence: TGTGCCAGCAGACCTACGACAGGGAGCACTGAAGCTTTCTTT.

The chain couples TRBV3-1 (or the pseudogene TRBV3-2) to TRBJ2-7, with 8 bases matching TRBD1. The CDR3 runs 14 residues. Germline values: CDR1 LGHDT, CDR2 YNNKEL (reference sequence). V lost 2 bases and J lost 3; bases outside the gene matches: 3. The CDR3 DNA reads TGTGCCAGCAGCCAAACCGACAGGGGCTACGAGCAGTACTTC. Its translation is CASSQTDRGYEQYF.

CDR3 residues: CASSTRDRGSPYQPQHF. CDR3 bases: TGTGCCAGTAGTACCAGGGACAGGGGATCTCCATATCAGCCCCAGCATTTT. The chain has TRBV19 and TRBJ1-5, with 10 bases that match TRBD1. Per germline, CDR1 LNHDA and CDR2 SQIVND (reference sequence). The V and J ends lost 4 bases and 5 bases, in that order; junction bases with no gene match: 11. The CDR3 is 17 amino acids.

The CDR3 loop reads CASSLANREYGYTF. CDR3 coding DNA: TGTGCCAGCAGCTTGGCCAACAGGGAATATGGCTACACCTTC. This chain connects TRBV5-4 to TRBJ1-2; the D gene is possibly TRBD1 (6 bases). CDR1 SGHNT and CDR2 YYREEE come from the germline V gene (reference sequence). V was cut by 0 bases and J by 5 bases, with 11 bases left in between. This CDR3 spans 14 amino acids.

In the case of this clone: Other DNA sequences in the same sample also yield this CDR3. CDR3 DNA: TGCGCCAGCAGCCGGGACAGGTTAAATTCACCCCTCCACTTT. This encodes CASSRDRLNSPLHF. The chain links TRBV4-1 to TRBJ1-6; the match to TRBD1 covers 8 bases. This CDR3 has 14 residues. Germline assignment: CDR1 MGHRA and CDR2 YSYEKL. After removal of 4 bases from V and 7 bases from J, the junction contained 3 bases not matched to a gene.

The chain carries TRBV30 and TRBJ2-7, with 9 bases aligning to TRBD1. After removal of 2 bases from V and 7 bases from J, the junction contained 6 bases not matched to a gene. Germline V gene sequence: CDR1 GTSNPN, CDR2 SVGIG (reference sequence). CDR3 size: 13 residues. CDR3 in DNA: TGTGCCTGGAGTTCTGGGACAGGGAGGGAGCAGTACGTC. Translation gives CAWSSGTGREQYV.

The rearrangement joins TRBV27 to TRBJ1-1, with TRBD1 matching over 7 bases. With 5 bases clipped from V and 0 bases from J, the junction kept 9 bases outside the gene matches. This CDR3 comprises 16 residues. The germline V gene has CDR1 MNHEY and CDR2 SMNVEV (reference sequence). CDR3 nucleotides: TGTGCCAGCAGTCCGTTGACAGGGTTTATGAACACTGAAGCTTTCTTT. Protein product: CASSPLTGFMNTEAFF.

The genes are TRBV9 and TRBJ2-5; 11 bases match TRBD2. The CDR3 has 15 amino acids. V shed 3 bases and J 8 bases; nucleotides not matched to a gene: 9. Per germline, CDR1 SGDLS and CDR2 YYNGEE. CDR3 sequence (DNA): TGTGCCAGCAGCGAGACTAGCGGGGTCATAGGTACCCAGTACTTC. It encodes CASSETSGVIGTQYF.

The chain carries TRBV14 and TRBJ1-3; D call uncertain. The V gene lost 4 bases and the J gene lost 4 bases, with 8 bases spanning the gap. Germline CDR1 reads SGHDN; CDR2 reads FVKESK. This CDR3 comprises 13 residues. CDR3 loop: CASSLNQGNTIYF. CDR3 nucleotide sequence: TGTGCCAGCAGCCTTAACCAGGGAAACACCATATATTTT.

V gene TRBV6-1 combines with J gene TRBJ1-3; no reliable D call. Germline assignment: CDR1 MNHNS and CDR2 SASEGT. The CDR3 consists of 12 residues. Trimming pared 2 bases from V and 4 bases from J, leaving 3 bases between. CDR3 bases: TGTGCCAGCAGTGAACTAGGAAACACCATATATTTT. It yields the protein CASSELGNTIYF.

The V call is TRBV7-2, the J call TRBJ2-1; 7 bases fit TRBD2. This CDR3 has 15 amino acids. V was clipped by 3 bases and J by 6 bases; unmatched bases: 8. Germline CDR1 SGHTA, CDR2 FQGNSA. CDR3 region: CASSFTSVVGNEQFF. The CDR3 DNA is TGTGCCAGCAGCTTCACTAGCGTGGTGGGCAATGAGCAGTTCTTC.

The V and J genes are TRBV18 and TRBJ2-7; 9 bases match TRBD1. V dropped 4 bases and J dropped 0; count of bases not matched to a gene: 4. There are 15 residues in the CDR3. The germline V gene has CDR1 KGHSH and CDR2 LQKENI. CDR3: CASSLGQGNSYEQYF. The CDR3 DNA reads TGTGCCAGCTCACTGGGACAGGGAAACTCCTACGAGCAGTACTTC.

The sample holds a few counts of this clone. The CDR3 loop is CASSEGRLTAQYF. The CDR3 nucleotides read TGTGCCAGCAGTGAAGGGCGGTTAACGGCCCAGTACTTC. This chain connects TRBV2 to TRBJ2-5; D not certain. The CDR3 loop spans 13 amino acids. The germline V gene has CDR1 SNHLY and CDR2 FYNNEI. The ends were cut back, 1 base at V and 9 bases at J, with 12 bases in the middle.

V and J are TRBV18 and TRBJ2-1; D uncertain. V was shortened by 2 bases and J by 1 base, with 15 bases between the two germline ends. The CDR3 loop spans 17 amino acids. Germline CDR1 KGHSH, CDR2 LQKENI. CDR3 in amino acids: CASSPLTISASYNEQFF. CDR3 nucleotide sequence: TGTGCCAGCTCACCATTAACCATAAGTGCGTCCTACAATGAGCAGTTCTTC. Together with reference TRBV18 and TRBJ2-1, the CDR3 gives the full variable domain: NAGVMQNPRHLVRRRGQEARLRCSPMKGHSHVYWYRQLPEEGLKFMVYLQKENIIDESGMPKERFSAEFPKEGPSILRIQQVVRGDSAAYFCASSPLTISASYNEQFFGPGTRLTVL.

The V and J genes are TRBV2 and TRBJ1-1; no definite D call. The CDR3 spans 14 residues. Germline CDR1 is SNHLY and CDR2 is FYNNEI. Trimming took 6 bases from V and 1 from J, leaving 12 bases between them. CDR3 sequence reads: CASRERSGNTEAFF. The CDR3 DNA reads TGTGCCAGCAGAGAGCGGTCAGGGAACACTGAAGCTTTCTTT. Combining the CDR3 with reference TRBV2 and TRBJ1-1 gives the whole variable domain EPEVTQTPSHQVTQMGQEVILRCVPISNHLYFYWYRQILGQKVEFLVSFYNNEISEKSEIFDDQFSVERPDGSNFTLKIRSTKLEDSAMYFCASRERSGNTEAFFGQGTRLTVV.

The chain links TRBV5-1 to TRBJ2-5, with D possibly matching TRBD1 (6 bases). Trimming pared 2 bases from V and 5 bases from J, leaving 10 bases between. CDR3 size: 13 residues. CDR1 is SGHRS and CDR2 is YFSETQ in the germline V gene. The CDR3 bases are TGCGCCAGCAGCTTACAGGGTCGGGAGACCCAGTACTTC. Its translation is CASSLQGRETQYF.